The present T cell receptor (beta chain) was sequenced within a study of blood T cell repertoires in COVID-19. Libraries were prepared by immunoSEQ multiplex PCR; TCRdb keeps only in-frame clonotypes and omits some of them. The data show 200,000 to 250,000 clones, with approximately 80% seen just once and approximately 7% held by the top ten. Germline trimming cut 5 bases from V and 8 bases from J; bases unmatched to any gene: 7. Germline assignment: CDR1 LNHDA and CDR2 SQIVND (reference sequence). There are 14 residues in the CDR3. The genes are TRBV19 and TRBJ1-4; 8 positions match TRBD1. Source material: peripheral blood. This clonotype was sampled from a woman between 45 and 60 years old with acute or convalescent COVID-19. Written as DNA, the CDR3 is TGTGCCAGTAGTGACAGGGGACTCGAGGAAAAACTGTTTTTT. It specifies CASSDRGLEEKLFF.